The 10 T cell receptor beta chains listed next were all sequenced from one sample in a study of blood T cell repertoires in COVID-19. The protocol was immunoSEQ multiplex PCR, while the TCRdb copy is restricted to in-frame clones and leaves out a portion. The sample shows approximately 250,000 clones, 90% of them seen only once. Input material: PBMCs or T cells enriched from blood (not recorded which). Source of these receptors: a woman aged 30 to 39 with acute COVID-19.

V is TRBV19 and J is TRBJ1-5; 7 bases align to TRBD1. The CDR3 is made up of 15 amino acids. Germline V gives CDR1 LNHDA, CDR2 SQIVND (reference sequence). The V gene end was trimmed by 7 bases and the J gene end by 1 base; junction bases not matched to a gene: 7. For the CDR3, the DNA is TGTGCCAGTAAACGACAGGGACAGAGCAATCAGCCCCAGCATTTT. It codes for CASKRQGQSNQPQHF.

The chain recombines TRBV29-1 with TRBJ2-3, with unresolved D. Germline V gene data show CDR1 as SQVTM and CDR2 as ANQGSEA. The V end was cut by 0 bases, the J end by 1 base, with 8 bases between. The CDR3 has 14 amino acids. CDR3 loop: CSVEDPPGTDTQYF. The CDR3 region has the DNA TGCAGCGTTGAAGATCCCCCGGGCACAGATACGCAGTATTTT.

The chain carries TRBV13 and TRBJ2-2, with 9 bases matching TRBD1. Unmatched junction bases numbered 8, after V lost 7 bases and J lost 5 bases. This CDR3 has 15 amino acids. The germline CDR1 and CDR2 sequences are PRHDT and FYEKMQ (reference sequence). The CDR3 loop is CASIGNRGLTGELFF. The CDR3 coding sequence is TGTGCCAGCATCGGCAACAGGGGGCTTACCGGGGAGCTGTTTTTT.

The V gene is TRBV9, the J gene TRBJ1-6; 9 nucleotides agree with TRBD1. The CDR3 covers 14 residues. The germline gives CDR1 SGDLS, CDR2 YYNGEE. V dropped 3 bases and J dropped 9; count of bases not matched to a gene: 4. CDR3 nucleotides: TGTGCCAGCAGCGAACAGGGGGCTGGTTCACCCCTCCACTTT. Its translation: CASSEQGAGSPLHF.

Here the CDR3 DNA reads TGTGCCAGCAGCCATAGAGACAGGCCAGATACGTACTTC. This codes for CASSHRDRPDTYF. The chain carries TRBV7-9 and TRBJ2-5; D perhaps matches TRBD1 (6 bases). CDR1 and CDR2 (germline): SEHNR, FQNEAQ (reference sequence). The CDR3 sequence is 13 residues long. V lost 5 bases to trimming and J lost 13 bases, with 20 bases between them.

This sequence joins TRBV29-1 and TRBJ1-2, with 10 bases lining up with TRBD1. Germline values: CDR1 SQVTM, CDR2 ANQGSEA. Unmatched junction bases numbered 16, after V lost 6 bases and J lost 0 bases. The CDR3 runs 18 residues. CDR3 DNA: TGCAGCGTACCACGGGGGGGGACAGGGGACCCCGCTAACTATGGCTACACCTTC. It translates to CSVPRGGTGDPANYGYTF. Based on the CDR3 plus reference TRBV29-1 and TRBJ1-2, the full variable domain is SAVISQKPSRDICQRGTSLTIQCQVDSQVTMMFWYRQQPGQSLTLIATANQGSEATYESGFVIDKFPISRPNLTFSTLTVSNMSPEDSSIYLCSVPRGGTGDPANYGYTFGSGTRLTVV.

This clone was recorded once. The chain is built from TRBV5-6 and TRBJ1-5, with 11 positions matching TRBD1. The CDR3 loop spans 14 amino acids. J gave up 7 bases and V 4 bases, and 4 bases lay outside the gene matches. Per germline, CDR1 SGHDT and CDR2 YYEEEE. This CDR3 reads CASSLDRGRQPQHF. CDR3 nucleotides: TGTGCCAGCAGCCTGGACAGGGGGCGACAGCCCCAGCATTTT.

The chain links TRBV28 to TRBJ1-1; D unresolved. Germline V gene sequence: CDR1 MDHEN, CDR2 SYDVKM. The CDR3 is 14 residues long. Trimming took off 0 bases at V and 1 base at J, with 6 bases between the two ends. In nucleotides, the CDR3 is TGTGCCAGCAGTTTATGGGCAGAGAACACTGAAGCTTTCTTT. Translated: CASSLWAENTEAFF.

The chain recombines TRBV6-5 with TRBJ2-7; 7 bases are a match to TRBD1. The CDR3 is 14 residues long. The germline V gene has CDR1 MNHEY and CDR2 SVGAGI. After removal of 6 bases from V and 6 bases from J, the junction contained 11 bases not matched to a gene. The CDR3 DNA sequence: TGTGCCAGCAGCACCCAAACACAGGGGCCCGAGCAGTACTTC. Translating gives CASSTQTQGPEQYF.

The CDR3 nucleotides are TGCGCCAGCAGCCAAGCCACAGGGGAGACTGAAGCTTTCTTT. Encoded protein: CASSQATGETEAFF. The chain recombines TRBV4-1 with TRBJ1-1; 7 bases match TRBD1. V gave up 1 base and J gave up 5 bases; unmatched junction bases: 4. This CDR3 has 14 residues. The germline CDR1 and CDR2 sequences are MGHRA and YSYEKL.